This TCR beta chain appears in the sequencing data of a study of T cells expressing NK-cell markers. Looking at the study overall: Obtained from sorted CD3+CD56+NKG2C+, CD3+CD56+NKG2C- and CD3+CD56-NKG2C+ T cells were the TCR beta repertoires.

Germline V gene data show CDR1 as SGHNT and CDR2 as YENEEA. The CDR3 spans 14 residues. No DNA is given; TCRdb re-called the 5' RACE reads and lists each CDR3 protein once. This table lists approximately 420,000 distinct CDR3 sequences. The sequence was obtained from a woman in her 50s in good health. The sequenced sample was blood T cells: a sorted CD56 or NKG2C T cell subset, CD4+ or CD8+ T cells, or bulk PBMC T cells (not recorded which). The chain couples TRBV11-3 to TRBJ2-1; there is no DNA to check the TCRdb D call of TRBD1. This CDR3 is CASTQRGLYNEQFF.